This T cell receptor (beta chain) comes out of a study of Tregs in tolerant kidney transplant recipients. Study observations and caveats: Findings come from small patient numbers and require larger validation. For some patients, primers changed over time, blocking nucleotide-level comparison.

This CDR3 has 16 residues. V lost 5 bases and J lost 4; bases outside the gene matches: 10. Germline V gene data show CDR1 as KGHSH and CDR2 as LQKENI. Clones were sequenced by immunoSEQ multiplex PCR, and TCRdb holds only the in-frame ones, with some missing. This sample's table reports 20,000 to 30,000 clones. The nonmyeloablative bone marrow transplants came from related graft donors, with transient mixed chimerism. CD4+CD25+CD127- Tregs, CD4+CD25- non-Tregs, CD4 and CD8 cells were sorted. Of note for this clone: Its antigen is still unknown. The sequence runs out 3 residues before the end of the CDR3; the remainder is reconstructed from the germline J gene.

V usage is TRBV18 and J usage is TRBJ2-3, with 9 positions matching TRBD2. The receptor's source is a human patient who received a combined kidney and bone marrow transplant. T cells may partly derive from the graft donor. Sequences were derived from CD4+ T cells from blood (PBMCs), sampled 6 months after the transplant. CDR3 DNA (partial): TGTGCCAGCTCATCCTTAGCGGGAGCAGGCGCAGATACG. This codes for CASSSLAGAGADT. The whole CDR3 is CASSSLAGAGADTQYF.